Below are 29 T cell receptor beta chains sequenced from a single sample in a study of T cell responses to AZD1222 COVID-19 vaccine. Data came from immunoSEQ multiplex PCR; TCRdb stores just in-frame clones and leaves some out. The table lists around 170,000 clones, about 91% of them singletons. The source was peripheral blood, collected 28 days after the second AZD1222 dose. The receptors were sampled from an adult who received the AZD1222 COVID-19 vaccine.

This clone was observed a few times. The rearrangement links TRBV18 to TRBJ1-4, with D possibly being TRBD1 (6 bases). V lost 2 bases and J lost 7, with 11 bases in between. Germline CDR1 KGHSH, CDR2 LQKENI. The CDR3 runs to 14 residues. In nucleotides, the CDR3 is TGTGCCAGCTCACCAAACGGGGACACTGAAAAACTGTTTTTT. Protein product: CASSPNGDTEKLFF.

The chain employs TRBV29-1 and TRBJ1-2; D remains unclear. This CDR3 is built from 10 residues. Per the germline V gene, CDR1 is SQVTM and CDR2 is ANQGSEA. V shed 1 base and J shed 9 bases, with 6 bases lying between them. The CDR3 DNA sequence: TGCAGCGTTGAAGCGGGCAGCTACACCTTC. Translation: CSVEAGSYTF.

The chain recombines TRBV7-8 with TRBJ2-5; maybe TRBD1 (6 bases). The CDR3 length is 14 residues. Deletions cut 5 bases from V and 6 bases from J, with 16 bases between. Germline CDR1 SGHVS, CDR2 FQNEAQ. For the CDR3, the DNA is TGTGCCAGCAGCCTCAACTACAGGGACCAGACCCAGTACTTC. Its protein product is CASSLNYRDQTQYF.

This chain joins TRBV5-1 and TRBJ2-7; TRBD1 matches at 7 bases. The junction had 9 bases not matched to a gene; V was cut back by 3 bases and J by 0 bases. The CDR3 is made up of 16 amino acids. Germline V gives CDR1 SGHRS, CDR2 YFSETQ. CDR3 residues: CASSSGTARSSYEQYF. The CDR3 DNA is TGCGCCAGCAGCTCTGGGACAGCTCGAAGCTCCTACGAGCAGTACTTC.

This clone has a single count. The chain recombines TRBV5-1 with TRBJ1-3; possibly TRBD1 for D (5 bases). V lost 0 bases, J lost 8 bases, and 9 bases lay in between. CDR3 size: 13 residues. Germline CDR1 SGHRS, CDR2 YFSETQ. The CDR3 coding sequence is TGCGCCAGCAGCTTGGCCGGGACCGACACCATATATTTT. Residues: CASSLAGTDTIYF.

The rearrangement joins TRBV30 to TRBJ2-5; D is ambiguous. The length of the CDR3 is 15 residues. Trimming left V 0 bases short and J 2 bases short, with 13 bases between. CDR1 and CDR2 (germline): GTSNPN, SVGIG (reference sequence). CDR3 in DNA: TGTGCCTGGAGTGTAGGAAATACAGCACAAGAGACCCAGTACTTC. It encodes CAWSVGNTAQETQYF.

Comments on this clone: A much larger clone differs from this one at a single base, so this may be a read error. The rearrangement uses TRBV7-3 and TRBJ2-3; D unclear. Germline CDR1 reads SGHTA; CDR2 reads FQGTGA. V was trimmed by 5 bases and J by 4 bases, leaving 10 bases between them. The CDR3 extends over 13 amino acids. In DNA form, the CDR3 reads TGTGCCAGCAGCCAAGGACGGTCAGATACGCAGTATTTT. Amino acid sequence: CASSQGRSDTQYF.

This sequence joins TRBV6-5 and TRBJ1-4; 7 bases are a match to TRBD1. Per germline, CDR1 MNHEY and CDR2 SVGAGI. The V and J ends lost 6 bases and 5 bases, in that order; junction bases with no gene match: 6. This CDR3 is 14 amino acids long. Written as DNA, the CDR3 is TGTGCCAGCAGGCGACAGGGTTTAAATGAAAAACTGTTTTTT. Protein sequence: CASRRQGLNEKLFF.

This clone was seen more than once but under ten times. The V gene is TRBV5-1, the J gene TRBJ1-6, with TRBD1 identical over 8 bases. Trimming at V came to 9 bases and at J to 10 bases, leaving 18 bases not matched to a gene. The length of the CDR3 is 16 residues. Germline lookup yields CDR1 SGHRS and CDR2 YFSETQ. In DNA form, the CDR3 reads TGCGCCACCAAACCCGGGACAGGAGGGGCAATATCACCCCTCCACTTT. This gives the protein CATKPGTGGAISPLHF.

The chain carries TRBV3-1 (or the pseudogene TRBV3-2) and TRBJ2-1, with D perhaps TRBD2 (5 bases). CDR3 size: 15 residues. Trimming took 4 bases from V and 1 from J, leaving 11 bases between them. Germline assignment: CDR1 LGHDT and CDR2 YNNKEL (reference sequence). This chain's CDR3 is CASSLLARSYNEQFF. The CDR3 region has the DNA TGTGCCAGCAGCCTCCTAGCCAGGTCCTACAATGAGCAGTTCTTC.

The chain joins TRBV3-1 (or the pseudogene TRBV3-2) to TRBJ2-2; D may be TRBD2 (7 bases). The V end lost 4 bases, the J end lost 6 bases, and 18 bases lay between the germline ends. CDR3 length equals 16 residues. Germline CDR1 and CDR2: LGHDT and YNNKEL (reference sequence). The CDR3 spells CASSLRGGSPAGELFF. In nucleotides, the CDR3 is TGTGCCAGCAGCCTAAGGGGGGGTAGCCCCGCCGGGGAGCTGTTTTTT.

The gene calls are TRBV1 and TRBJ1-3. TRBV1 is tagged as a pseudogene. The CDR3 spans 15 residues. The CDR3 DNA reads as TGCACCAGCAGCCCTGTAGGGCGAGCTCCCTACACCATATATTTT. This codes for CTSSPVGRAPYTIYF.

This chain uses TRBV7-2 with TRBJ1-5; D possibly corresponds to TRBD1 (5 bases). The CDR3 is made up of 15 amino acids. Germline CDR1 reads SGHTA; CDR2 reads FQGNSA. The V and J ends lost 2 bases and 2 bases respectively, with 10 bases between them. Here the CDR3 DNA reads TGTGCCAGCAGCTTAAACTCGGGGGGCAATCAGCCCCAGCATTTT. As protein: CASSLNSGGNQPQHF. Full variable domain (remainder filled in from reference TRBV7-2 and TRBJ1-5): GAGVSQSPSNKVTEKGKDVELRCDPISGHTALYWYRQSLGQGLEFLIYFQGNSAPDKSGLPSDRFSAERTGGSVSTLTIQRTQQEDSAVYLCASSLNSGGNQPQHFGDGTRLSIL.

The chain links TRBV7-2 to TRBJ2-6, with a weak D call TRBD1 (5 bases). This CDR3 spans 17 amino acids. In germline, CDR1 is SGHTA, CDR2 FQGNSA. The germline V and J ends were trimmed by 1 base and 0 bases, with 10 bases remaining between them. CDR3 DNA: TGTGCCAGCAGCTTAGGGGGCAGGTCCTCTGGGGCCAACGTCCTGACTTTC. Amino acids: CASSLGGRSSGANVLTF.

This chain uses TRBV20-1 with TRBJ2-1; unclear D gene. Germline lookup yields CDR1 DFQATT and CDR2 SNEGSKA (reference sequence). V gave up 3 bases and J gave up 8 bases, with 8 bases separating them. The CDR3 has 11 amino acids. CDR3 region: CSARGHDEQFF. CDR3 DNA sequence: TGCAGTGCTAGGGGCCACGATGAGCAGTTCTTC.

This chain uses TRBV14 with TRBJ1-1, with unresolved D. This CDR3 is 13 amino acids long. CDR1 SGHDN and CDR2 FVKESK come from the germline V gene. V lost 4 bases and J lost 0, with 6 bases in between. This chain's CDR3 is CASSLALNTEAFF. The CDR3 coding sequence is TGTGCCAGCAGCCTAGCCTTGAACACTGAAGCTTTCTTT.

The V call is TRBV6-5, the J call TRBJ2-7, with 9 bases fitting TRBD1. Germline CDR1 is MNHEY and CDR2 is SVGAGI. V trimming: 5 bases; J trimming: 3 bases; junction bases outside the gene matches: 5. The CDR3 extends over 14 amino acids. CDR3 sequence reads: CASSRQGGYYEQYF. For the CDR3, the DNA is TGTGCCAGCAGTCGACAGGGGGGTTACTACGAGCAGTACTTC.

V and J are TRBV9 and TRBJ2-2, with D tentatively TRBD1 (5 bases). V shed 3 bases and J shed 1 base, with 7 bases lying between them. Germline V gene lookup returns CDR1 SGDLS and CDR2 YYNGEE. The CDR3 sequence is 14 residues long. In nucleotides, the CDR3 is TGTGCCAGCAGCGCACAGGAGAACACCGGGGAGCTGTTTTTT. Its protein is CASSAQENTGELFF.

V gene TRBV6-1 combines with J gene TRBJ1-2; TRBD1 agrees at 7 bases. From germline, CDR1 is MNHNS and CDR2 SASEGT. The CDR3 is made up of 13 amino acids. V dropped 3 bases and J dropped 4; count of bases not matched to a gene: 2. CDR3 in amino acids: CASSDQGGYGYTF. CDR3 coding DNA: TGTGCCAGCAGTGATCAGGGGGGCTATGGCTACACCTTC.

Here the CDR3 reads CASSLGPSGGNEQFF. The CDR3 nucleotides read TGTGCCAGCAGCTTAGGTCCTAGCGGGGGAAATGAGCAGTTCTTC. The V call is TRBV7-2, the J call TRBJ2-1; 10 bases line up with TRBD2. CDR3 length: 15 residues. The germline CDR1 and CDR2 sequences are SGHTA and FQGNSA. Trimming at V came to 1 base and at J to 7 bases, leaving 4 bases not matched to a gene.

This clone has at least ten counts. The chain has TRBV7-9 and TRBJ2-2; tentatively, D is TRBD1 or TRBD2 (6 bases each). The V gene's germline CDR1 is SEHNR and CDR2 FQNEAQ (reference sequence). The CDR3 has 17 amino acids. Trimming took off 4 bases at V and 4 bases at J, with 19 bases between the two ends. CDR3 nucleotide sequence: TGTGCCAGCAGCTCCCCCGCCGGGGGCTTGGGCACCGGGGAGCTGTTTTTT. Amino acids: CASSSPAGGLGTGELFF.

The chain uses TRBV7-9 and TRBJ1-1; D perhaps matches TRBD1 (6 bases). The CDR3 spans 12 residues. CDR1 is SEHNR, CDR2 FQNEAQ, per germline (reference sequence). V was pared by 5 bases and J by 7 bases, with 11 bases between. The DNA of the CDR3 is TGTGCCAGCAGCAGAGGAGGGGGTGAAGCTTTCTTT. It is translated as CASSRGGGEAFF.

This chain links TRBV5-1 with TRBJ2-3; D uncertain. Germline assignment: CDR1 SGHRS and CDR2 YFSETQ. V lost 3 bases and J 0 bases, leaving 14 bases between the germline ends. CDR3 length: 16 amino acids. The CDR3 is CASSSRPRTSTDTQYF. The CDR3 DNA reads as TGCGCCAGCAGCTCCAGACCGCGAACTAGCACAGATACGCAGTATTTT.

This clone was observed a few times. At one of its ends the junction is not consistent with the germline gene, which may arise from a read error. This rearrangement joins TRBV19 to TRBJ1-1, with a weak D call TRBD1 (6 bases). The CDR3 is 12 residues long. CDR1 and CDR2 (germline): LNHDA, SQIVND (reference sequence). As DNA, the CDR3 is TGTGCCAGTAGGTATAGCCGGGACACAGAATTTTTT. Protein sequence: CASRYSRDTEFF.

The V call is TRBV5-1, the J call TRBJ1-5, with TRBD1 matching 7 bases. CDR3 length: 16 residues. With V trimmed by 2 bases and J by 1 base, 6 bases remained unmatched. Germline CDR1 SGHRS, CDR2 YFSETQ. Here the CDR3 DNA reads TGCGCCAGCAGCTTAACAGGGGCTGGAAGCAATCAGCCCCAGCATTTT. Translation: CASSLTGAGSNQPQHF.

V and J are TRBV6-5 and TRBJ2-2; 10 bases agree with TRBD1. Germline V lookup: CDR1 MNHEY, CDR2 SVGAGI. The length of the CDR3 is 15 residues. V lost 4 bases to trimming and J lost 4 bases; unmatched junction nucleotides: 3. CDR3 region: CASSLTGGITGELFF. In DNA, the CDR3 is TGTGCCAGCAGTTTGACAGGGGGCATCACCGGGGAGCTGTTTTTT.

V usage is TRBV6-1 and J usage is TRBJ2-3; D is uncertain. The V and J ends lost 1 base and 3 bases respectively, with 17 bases between them. There are 17 residues in the CDR3. Germline assignment: CDR1 MNHNS and CDR2 SASEGT. Here the CDR3 reads CASSEVDSNDPTDTQYF. CDR3 DNA: TGTGCCAGCAGTGAAGTTGACTCCAACGACCCGACAGATACGCAGTATTTT.

The chain combines TRBV28 with TRBJ1-1, with unresolved D. The CDR3 sequence is 12 residues long. Germline assignment: CDR1 MDHEN and CDR2 SYDVKM. V lost 3 bases and J 10 bases, leaving 12 bases between the germline ends. CDR3 sequence reads: CASSFSGIAAFF. CDR3 DNA: TGTGCCAGCAGTTTCTCCGGGATCGCAGCTTTCTTT.

The V and J genes are TRBV19 and TRBJ2-5; 7 bases agree with TRBD2. CDR3 size: 16 residues. The germline V gene encodes CDR1 LNHDA and CDR2 SQIVND (reference sequence). Trimming cost V 3 bases and J 0 bases; bases outside gene matches: 7. CDR3 amino acids: CASSISGLPDQETQYF. The CDR3 DNA reads as TGTGCCAGTAGTATTTCGGGACTACCTGACCAAGAGACCCAGTACTTC.